This TCR beta chain derives from a study of blood T cell repertoires in COVID-19. Study as a whole: COVID-19 samples, acute and convalescent, were from the United States, Italy and Spain. T cells, B-cell-depleted T cells, or PBMCs provided the cDNA or gDNA that served as material.

V was clipped by 6 bases and J by 4 bases, with 12 bases between them. The CDR3 runs 14 residues. The germline gives CDR1 SNHLY, CDR2 FYNNEI. A Seattle source enrolled patients during active infection and followed them longitudinally. Source study methods: Estimates of nucleated cell counts were drawn from the amplification of reference gene primers. Measured with immunoSEQ multiplex PCR; TCRdb has only the in-frame clones, and not every one. From that table come the V and J calls and clone size; the DNA was used to work out D and trimming. The sample yields about 270,000 clones, about 82% seen once. The clonotype originates from a woman of 80 years or more with COVID-19, enrolled during active disease. Input material: peripheral blood. The J gene is TRBJ1-4, the V gene TRBV2; D is perhaps TRBD1 (6 bases). This CDR3 reads CASRETGYNEKLFF. The DNA of the CDR3 is TGTGCCAGCAGAGAGACAGGTTATAATGAAAAACTGTTTTTT.